This paragraph covers one TCR beta chain sequence. CDR1 is SGHTA and CDR2 is FQGTGA in the germline V gene. The CDR3 contains 14 residues. Trimming shortened V by 2 bases and J by 9 bases, and 14 bases separated the two germline ends. This entry is derived from a study of blood T cell repertoires in COVID-19. Study as a whole: Collection of acute and convalescent COVID-19 samples took place in the United States, Italy and Spain. The analysed material was cDNA or gDNA that came from T cells, B-cell-depleted T cells, or PBMCs.

Original handling: Amplification from reference gene primers served as the basis for estimated nucleated cell counts. Assay: immunoSEQ multiplex PCR; the TCRdb copy retains only in-frame clones and omits some. V, J and clone size derive from that table, while D and trimming were established from the DNA sequence. The sample lists some 99,000 clones, approximately 84% occurring once. The rearrangement uses TRBV7-3 and TRBJ2-1; D may be TRBD1 (6 bases). Sequencing was performed on peripheral blood. This TCR was recovered from a woman in her forties or fifties with acute or convalescent COVID-19. CDR3 in DNA: TGTGCCAGCAGCTTAGAAGGGGGTAGGTTTGAGCAGTTCTTC. Protein product: CASSLEGGRFEQFF.